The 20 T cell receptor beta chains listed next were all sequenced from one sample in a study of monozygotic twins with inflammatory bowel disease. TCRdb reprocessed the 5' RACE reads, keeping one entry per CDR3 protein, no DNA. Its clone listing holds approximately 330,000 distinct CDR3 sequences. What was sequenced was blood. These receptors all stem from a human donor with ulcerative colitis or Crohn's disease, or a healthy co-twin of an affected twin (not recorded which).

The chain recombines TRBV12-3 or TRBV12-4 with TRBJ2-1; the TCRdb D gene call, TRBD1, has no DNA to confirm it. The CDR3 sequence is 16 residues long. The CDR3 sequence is CASSLRPGGRQNEQFF.

CDR3 loop: CASSGDIKPQHF. The rearrangement joins TRBV19 to TRBJ1-5; the D call from TCRdb, TRBD1, cannot be confirmed without DNA. Germline V CDR1 and CDR2: LNHDA, SQIVND (reference sequence). The CDR3 covers 12 residues.

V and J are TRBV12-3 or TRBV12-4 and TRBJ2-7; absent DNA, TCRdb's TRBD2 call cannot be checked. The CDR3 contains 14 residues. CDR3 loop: CASSFSGLAYEQYF.

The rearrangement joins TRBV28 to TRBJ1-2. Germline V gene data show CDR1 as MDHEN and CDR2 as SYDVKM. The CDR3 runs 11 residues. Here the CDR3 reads CASGEGYGYTF.

The CDR3 is CASSYIDLWQRGNTEAFF. V and J are TRBV6-5 and TRBJ1-1; no DNA is available, so the TRBD1 call from TCRdb remains unchecked. CDR1 is MNHEY and CDR2 is SVGAGI in the germline V gene. CDR3 size: 18 residues.

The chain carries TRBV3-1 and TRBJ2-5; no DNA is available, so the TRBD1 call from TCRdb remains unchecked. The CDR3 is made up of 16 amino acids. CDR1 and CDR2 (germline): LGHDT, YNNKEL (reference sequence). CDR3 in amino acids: CASRSEGQGFQETQYF.

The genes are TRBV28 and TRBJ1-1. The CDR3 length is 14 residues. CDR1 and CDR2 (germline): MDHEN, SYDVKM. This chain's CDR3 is CASSQPSVRTEAFF.

The CDR3 sequence: CASSPSVGGQGIGQFF. The gene calls are TRBV4-2 and TRBJ2-1; TCRdb's assignment of TRBD1 cannot be checked, as there is no DNA. This CDR3 is 16 amino acids long. From germline, CDR1 is LGHNA and CDR2 YNFKEQ.

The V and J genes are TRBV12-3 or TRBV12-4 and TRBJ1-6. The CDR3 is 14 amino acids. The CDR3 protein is CASSPLATSMFLHF.

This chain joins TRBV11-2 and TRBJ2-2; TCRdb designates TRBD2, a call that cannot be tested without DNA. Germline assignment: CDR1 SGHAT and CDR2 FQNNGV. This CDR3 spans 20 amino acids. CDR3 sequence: CASSLVDTAWRVKSSGELFF.

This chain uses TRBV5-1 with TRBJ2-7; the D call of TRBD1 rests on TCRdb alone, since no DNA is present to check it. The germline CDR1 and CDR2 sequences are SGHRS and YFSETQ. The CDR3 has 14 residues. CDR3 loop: CASSLSDRDGEQYF.

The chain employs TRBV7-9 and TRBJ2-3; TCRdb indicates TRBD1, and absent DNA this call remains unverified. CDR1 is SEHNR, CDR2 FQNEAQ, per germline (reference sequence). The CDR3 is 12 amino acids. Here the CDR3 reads CAQGAETDTQYF.

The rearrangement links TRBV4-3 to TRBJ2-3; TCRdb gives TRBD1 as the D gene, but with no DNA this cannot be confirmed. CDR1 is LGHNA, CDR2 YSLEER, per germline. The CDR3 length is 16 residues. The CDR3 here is CASSQGDRDSTDTQYF.

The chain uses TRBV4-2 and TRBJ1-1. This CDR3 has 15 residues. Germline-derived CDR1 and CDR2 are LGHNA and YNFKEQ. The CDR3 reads CASSQDSKGRAEAFF.

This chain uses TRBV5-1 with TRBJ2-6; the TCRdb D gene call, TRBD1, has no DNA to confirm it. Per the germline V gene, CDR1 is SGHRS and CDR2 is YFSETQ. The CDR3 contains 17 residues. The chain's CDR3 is CASSLFPGGSGANVLTF.

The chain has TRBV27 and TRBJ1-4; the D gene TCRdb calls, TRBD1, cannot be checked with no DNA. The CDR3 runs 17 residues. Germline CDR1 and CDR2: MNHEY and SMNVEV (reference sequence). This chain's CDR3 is CASSSTDRGTGNEKLFF.

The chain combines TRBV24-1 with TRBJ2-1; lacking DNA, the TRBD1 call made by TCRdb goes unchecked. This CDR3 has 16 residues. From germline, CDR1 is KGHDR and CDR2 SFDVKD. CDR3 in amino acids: CATSEAGTGIKNEQFF.

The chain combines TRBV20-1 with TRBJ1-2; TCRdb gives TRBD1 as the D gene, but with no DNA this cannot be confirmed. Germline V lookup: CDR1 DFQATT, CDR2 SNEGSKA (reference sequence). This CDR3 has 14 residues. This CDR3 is CSARRTGANYGYTF.

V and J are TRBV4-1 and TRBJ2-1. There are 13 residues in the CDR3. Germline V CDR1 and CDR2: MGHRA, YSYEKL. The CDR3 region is CASSQSRYNEQFF.

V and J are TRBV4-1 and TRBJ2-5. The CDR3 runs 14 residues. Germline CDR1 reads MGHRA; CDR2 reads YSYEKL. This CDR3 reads CASSQAADQESQYF.